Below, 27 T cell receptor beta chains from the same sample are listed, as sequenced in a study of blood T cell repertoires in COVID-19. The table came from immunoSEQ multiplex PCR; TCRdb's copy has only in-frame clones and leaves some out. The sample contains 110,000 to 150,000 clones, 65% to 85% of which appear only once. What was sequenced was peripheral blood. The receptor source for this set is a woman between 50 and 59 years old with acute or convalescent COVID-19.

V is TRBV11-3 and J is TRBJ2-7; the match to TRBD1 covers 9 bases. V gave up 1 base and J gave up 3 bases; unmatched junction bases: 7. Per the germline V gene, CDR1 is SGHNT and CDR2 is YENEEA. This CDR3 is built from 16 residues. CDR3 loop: CASSLGGGTGYYEQYF. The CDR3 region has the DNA TGTGCCAGCAGCTTAGGAGGTGGGACAGGGTACTACGAGCAGTACTTC. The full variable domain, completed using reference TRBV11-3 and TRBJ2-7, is EAGVVQSPRYKIIEKKQPVAFWCNPISGHNTLYWYLQNLGQGPELLIRYENEEAVDDSQLPKDRFSAERLKGVDSTLKIQPAELGDSAVYLCASSLGGGTGYYEQYFGPGTRLTVT.

The CDR3 nucleotides read TGTGCCAGTACCGACAGGGCCAATCAGCCCCAGCATTTT. Translated, it gives CASTDRANQPQHF. The chain employs TRBV19 and TRBJ1-5; 7 nucleotides agree with TRBD1. The length of the CDR3 is 13 residues. V was pared by 7 bases and J by 3 bases, with 3 bases of the junction left unmatched. Germline V CDR1 and CDR2: LNHDA, SQIVND (reference sequence).

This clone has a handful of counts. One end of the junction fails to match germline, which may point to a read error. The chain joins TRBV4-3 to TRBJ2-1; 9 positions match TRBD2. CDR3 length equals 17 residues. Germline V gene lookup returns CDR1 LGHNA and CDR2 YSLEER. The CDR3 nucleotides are TGCGCCAGCAGCCAAGTTTGGGCGGGGGGGCCGAACAAAGAGCAGTTCTTC. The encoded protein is CASSQVWAGGPNKEQFF.

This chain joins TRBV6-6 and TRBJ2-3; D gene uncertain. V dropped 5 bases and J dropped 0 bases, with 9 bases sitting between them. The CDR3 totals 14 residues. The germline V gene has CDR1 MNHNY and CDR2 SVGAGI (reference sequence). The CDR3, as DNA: TGTGCCAGCAGTGCCACTATAAGCACAGATACGCAGTATTTT. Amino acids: CASSATISTDTQYF.

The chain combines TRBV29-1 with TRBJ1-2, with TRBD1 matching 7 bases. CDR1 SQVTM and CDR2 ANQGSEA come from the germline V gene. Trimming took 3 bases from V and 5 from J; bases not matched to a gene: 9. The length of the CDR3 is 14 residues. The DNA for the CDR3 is TGCAGCGTTGATTTACAAGGGGGCGGTTATGGCTACACCTTC. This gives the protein CSVDLQGGGYGYTF.

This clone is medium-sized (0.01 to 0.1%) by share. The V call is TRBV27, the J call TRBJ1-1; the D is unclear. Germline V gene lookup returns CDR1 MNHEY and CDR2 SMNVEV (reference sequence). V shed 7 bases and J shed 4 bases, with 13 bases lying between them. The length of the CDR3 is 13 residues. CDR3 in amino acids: CASMFGGGTEAFF. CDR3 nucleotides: TGTGCCAGCATGTTTGGTGGAGGCACTGAAGCTTTCTTT.

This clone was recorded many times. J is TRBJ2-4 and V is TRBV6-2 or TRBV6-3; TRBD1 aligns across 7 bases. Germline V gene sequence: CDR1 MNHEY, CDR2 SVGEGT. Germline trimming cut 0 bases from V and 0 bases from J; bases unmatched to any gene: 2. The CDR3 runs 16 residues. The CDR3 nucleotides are TGTGCCAGCAGTTACTCGTGGGACAGAGCCAAAAACATTCAGTACTTC. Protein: CASSYSWDRAKNIQYF.

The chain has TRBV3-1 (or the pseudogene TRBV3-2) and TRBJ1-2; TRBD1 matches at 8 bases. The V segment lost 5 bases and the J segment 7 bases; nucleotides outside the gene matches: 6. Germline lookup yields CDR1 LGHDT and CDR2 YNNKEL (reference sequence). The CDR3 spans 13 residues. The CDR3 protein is CASSGRGQFGYTF. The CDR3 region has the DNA TGTGCCAGCAGCGGCAGGGGGCAGTTTGGCTACACCTTC.

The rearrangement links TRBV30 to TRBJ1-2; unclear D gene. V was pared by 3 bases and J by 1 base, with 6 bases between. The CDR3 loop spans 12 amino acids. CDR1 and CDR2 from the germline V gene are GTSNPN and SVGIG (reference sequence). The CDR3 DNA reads TGTGCCTGGAGGGCGGATAACTATGGCTACACCTTC. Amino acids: CAWRADNYGYTF.

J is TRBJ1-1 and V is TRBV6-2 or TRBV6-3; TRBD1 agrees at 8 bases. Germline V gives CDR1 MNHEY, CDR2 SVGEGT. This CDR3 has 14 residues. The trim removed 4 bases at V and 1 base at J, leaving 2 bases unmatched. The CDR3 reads CASSFRGRNTEAFF. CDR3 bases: TGTGCCAGCAGTTTCAGGGGGCGGAACACTGAAGCTTTCTTT.

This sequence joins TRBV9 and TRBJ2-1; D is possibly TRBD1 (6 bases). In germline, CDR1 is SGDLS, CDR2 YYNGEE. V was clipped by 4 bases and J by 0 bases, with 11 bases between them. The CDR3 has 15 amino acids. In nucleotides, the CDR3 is TGTGCCAGCAGCCTGGGGACAAGCTCCTACAATGAGCAGTTCTTC. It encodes CASSLGTSSYNEQFF.

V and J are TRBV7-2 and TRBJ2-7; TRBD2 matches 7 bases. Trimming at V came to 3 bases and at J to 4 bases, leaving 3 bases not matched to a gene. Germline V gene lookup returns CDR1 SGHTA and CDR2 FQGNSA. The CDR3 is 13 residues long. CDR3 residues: CASSLGGGYEQYF. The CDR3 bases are TGTGCCAGCAGCTTGGGGGGGGGTTACGAGCAGTACTTC.

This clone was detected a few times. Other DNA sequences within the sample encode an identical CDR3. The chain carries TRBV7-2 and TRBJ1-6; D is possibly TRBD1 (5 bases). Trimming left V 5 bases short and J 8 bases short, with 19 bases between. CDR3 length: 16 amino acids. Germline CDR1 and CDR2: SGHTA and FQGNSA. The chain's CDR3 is CASSPLGRGTYSPLHF. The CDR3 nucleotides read TGTGCCAGCAGCCCTCTGGGGCGAGGAACCTATTCACCCCTCCACTTT. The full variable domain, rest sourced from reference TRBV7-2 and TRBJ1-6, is GAGVSQSPSNKVTEKGKDVELRCDPISGHTALYWYRQSLGQGLEFLIYFQGNSAPDKSGLPSDRFSAERTGGSVSTLTIQRTQQEDSAVYLCASSPLGRGTYSPLHFGNGTRLTVT.

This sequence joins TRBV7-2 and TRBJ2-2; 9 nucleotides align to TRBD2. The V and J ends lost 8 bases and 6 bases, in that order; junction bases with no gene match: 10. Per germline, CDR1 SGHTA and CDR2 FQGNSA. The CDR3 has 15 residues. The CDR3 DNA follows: TGTGCCAGCCCGCCGGTAGGGACTAGCCCCGGGGAGCTGTTTTTT. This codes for CASPPVGTSPGELFF. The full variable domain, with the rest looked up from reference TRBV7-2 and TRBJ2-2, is GAGVSQSPSNKVTEKGKDVELRCDPISGHTALYWYRQSLGQGLEFLIYFQGNSAPDKSGLPSDRFSAERTGGSVSTLTIQRTQQEDSAVYLCASPPVGTSPGELFFGEGSRLTVL.

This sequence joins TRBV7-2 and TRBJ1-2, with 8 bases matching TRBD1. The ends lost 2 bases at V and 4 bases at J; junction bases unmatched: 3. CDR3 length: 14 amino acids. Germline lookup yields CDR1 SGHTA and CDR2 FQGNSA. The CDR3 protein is CASSLQGAGYGYTF. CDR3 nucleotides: TGTGCCAGCAGCTTACAGGGGGCTGGCTATGGCTACACCTTC.

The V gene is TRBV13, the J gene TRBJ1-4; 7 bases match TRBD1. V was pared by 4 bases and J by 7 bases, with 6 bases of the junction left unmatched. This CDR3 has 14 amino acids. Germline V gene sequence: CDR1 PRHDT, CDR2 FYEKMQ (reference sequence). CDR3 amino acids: CASSSTGLGEKLFF. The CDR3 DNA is TGTGCCAGCAGCTCGACAGGGTTAGGTGAAAAACTGTTTTTT.

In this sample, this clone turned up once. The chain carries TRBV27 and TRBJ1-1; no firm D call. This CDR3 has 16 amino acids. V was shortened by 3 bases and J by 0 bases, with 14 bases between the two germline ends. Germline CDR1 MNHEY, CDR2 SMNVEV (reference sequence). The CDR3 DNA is TGTGCCAGCAGTTTTGGATACGCAACTATGAACACTGAAGCTTTCTTT. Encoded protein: CASSFGYATMNTEAFF.

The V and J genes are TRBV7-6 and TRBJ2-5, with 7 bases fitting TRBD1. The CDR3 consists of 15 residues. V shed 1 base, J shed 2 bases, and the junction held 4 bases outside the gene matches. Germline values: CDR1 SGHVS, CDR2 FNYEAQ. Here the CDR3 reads CASSLVTGLQETQYF. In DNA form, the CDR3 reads TGTGCCAGCAGCTTAGTGACAGGGCTACAAGAGACCCAGTACTTC.

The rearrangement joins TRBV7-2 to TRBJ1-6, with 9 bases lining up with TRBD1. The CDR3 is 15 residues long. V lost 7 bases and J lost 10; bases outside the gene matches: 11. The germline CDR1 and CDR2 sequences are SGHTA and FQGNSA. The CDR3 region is CASTLVGTGRSPLHF. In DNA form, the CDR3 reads TGTGCCAGCACCCTGGTAGGGACAGGGAGATCACCCCTCCACTTT. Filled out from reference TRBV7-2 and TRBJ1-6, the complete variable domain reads GAGVSQSPSNKVTEKGKDVELRCDPISGHTALYWYRQSLGQGLEFLIYFQGNSAPDKSGLPSDRFSAERTGGSVSTLTIQRTQQEDSAVYLCASTLVGTGRSPLHFGNGTRLTVT.

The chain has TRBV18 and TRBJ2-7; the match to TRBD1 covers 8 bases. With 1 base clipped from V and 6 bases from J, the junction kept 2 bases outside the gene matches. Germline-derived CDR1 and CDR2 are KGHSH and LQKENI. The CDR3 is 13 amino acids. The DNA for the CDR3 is TGTGCCAGCTCACCACAGGACAGGGCCGAGCAGTACTTC. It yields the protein CASSPQDRAEQYF.

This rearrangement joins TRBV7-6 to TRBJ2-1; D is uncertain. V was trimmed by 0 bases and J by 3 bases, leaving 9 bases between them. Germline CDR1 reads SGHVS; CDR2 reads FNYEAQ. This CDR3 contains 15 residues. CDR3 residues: CASSLASSIYNEQFF. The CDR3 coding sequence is TGTGCCAGCAGCTTAGCCTCTAGTATCTACAATGAGCAGTTCTTC.

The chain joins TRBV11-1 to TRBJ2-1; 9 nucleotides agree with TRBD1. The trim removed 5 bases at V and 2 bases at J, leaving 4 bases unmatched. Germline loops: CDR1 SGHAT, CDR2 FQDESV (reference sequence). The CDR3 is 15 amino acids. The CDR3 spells CASSPGQGAYNEQFF. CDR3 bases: TGTGCCAGCAGCCCGGGACAGGGCGCCTACAATGAGCAGTTCTTC.

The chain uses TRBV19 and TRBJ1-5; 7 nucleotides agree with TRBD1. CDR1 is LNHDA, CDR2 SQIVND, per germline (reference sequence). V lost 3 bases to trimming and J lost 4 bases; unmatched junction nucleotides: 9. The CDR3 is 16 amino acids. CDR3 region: CASSISLGTANQPQHF. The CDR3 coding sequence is TGTGCCAGTAGTATTTCCCTTGGGACAGCAAATCAGCCCCAGCATTTT.

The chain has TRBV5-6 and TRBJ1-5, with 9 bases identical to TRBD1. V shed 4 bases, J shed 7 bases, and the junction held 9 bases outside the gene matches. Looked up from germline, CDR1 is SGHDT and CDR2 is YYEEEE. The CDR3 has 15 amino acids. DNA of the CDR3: TGTGCCAGCAGCAGTGGACAGGGGTTGTGGCAGCCCCAGCATTTT. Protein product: CASSSGQGLWQPQHF.

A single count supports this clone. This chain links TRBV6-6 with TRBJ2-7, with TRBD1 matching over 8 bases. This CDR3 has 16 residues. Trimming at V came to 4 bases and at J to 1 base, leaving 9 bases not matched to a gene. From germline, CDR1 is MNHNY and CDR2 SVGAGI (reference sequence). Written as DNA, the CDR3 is TGTGCCAGCAGTTCCACGGGACAGGTTAATTCCTACGAGCAGTACTTC. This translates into CASSSTGQVNSYEQYF.

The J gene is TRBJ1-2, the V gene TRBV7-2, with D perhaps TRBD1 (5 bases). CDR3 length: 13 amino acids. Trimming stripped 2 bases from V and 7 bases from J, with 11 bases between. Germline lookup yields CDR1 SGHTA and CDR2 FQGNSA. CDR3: CASSLRVGAGYTF. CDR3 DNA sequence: TGTGCCAGCAGCTTAAGGGTAGGGGCTGGCTACACCTTC.

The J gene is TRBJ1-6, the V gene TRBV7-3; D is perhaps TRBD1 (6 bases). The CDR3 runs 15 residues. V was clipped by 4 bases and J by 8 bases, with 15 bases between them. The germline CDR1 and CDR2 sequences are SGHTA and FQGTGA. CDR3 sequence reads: CASSYTTGLDSPLHF. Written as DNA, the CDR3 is TGTGCCAGCAGCTACACAACAGGGCTAGATTCACCCCTCCACTTT.